One sample yielded the 16 T cell receptor beta chains listed below, sequenced in a study of ipilimumab plus nivolumab after autologous stem cell transplantation. Clones were sequenced by immunoSEQ multiplex PCR, and TCRdb holds only the in-frame ones, with some missing. The profile shows 9,500 to 15,000 clones, approximately 69% of them singletons. The source material was PBMCs, sampled in a trial of ipilimumab plus nivolumab as post-transplant consolidation. The receptors originated from a male donor with diffuse large B-cell lymphoma.

This clone rates as medium-sized. The J gene is TRBJ1-1, the V gene TRBV30; 9 nucleotides line up with TRBD1. This CDR3 comprises 14 residues. V lost 2 bases, J lost 4 bases, and 5 bases stayed unmatched. The germline gives CDR1 GTSNPN, CDR2 SVGIG (reference sequence). CDR3 nucleotide sequence: TGTGCCTGGAGTTTTGGGACAGGGAGCACTGAAGCTTTCTTT. Its protein product is CAWSFGTGSTEAFF. Complete variable domain (other parts from reference TRBV30 and TRBJ1-1): SQTIHQWPATLVQPVGSPLSLECTVEGTSNPNLYWYRQAAGRGLQLLFYSVGIGQISSEVPQNLSASRPQDRQFILSSKKLLLSDSGFYLCAWSFGTGSTEAFFGQGTRLTVV.

This chain joins TRBV5-1 and TRBJ2-2; no definite D call. CDR3 length: 17 amino acids. The V end was cut by 4 bases, the J end by 2 bases, with 18 bases between. Germline values: CDR1 SGHRS, CDR2 YFSETQ. CDR3 bases: TGCGCCAGCAGCGCGGACCCAATTAGCCTTAACACCGGGGAGCTGTTTTTT. It translates to CASSADPISLNTGELFF.

V is TRBV10-3 and J is TRBJ2-3, with TRBD2 matching over 9 bases. Germline V gene lookup returns CDR1 ENHRY and CDR2 SYGVKD. With V trimmed by 5 bases and J by 6 bases, 6 bases remained unmatched. The CDR3 extends over 14 amino acids. The CDR3 protein is CAISRAGGGDTQYF. In nucleotides, the CDR3 is TGTGCCATCAGTCGAGCGGGGGGCGGTGATACGCAGTATTTT.

This sequence joins TRBV5-6 and TRBJ2-3; 8 nucleotides match TRBD1. The CDR3 spans 18 residues. CDR1 is SGHDT, CDR2 YYEEEE, per germline. The V gene end was trimmed by 1 base and the J gene end by 6 bases; junction bases not matched to a gene: 16. As DNA, the CDR3 is TGTGCCAGCAGCTTGTGGGGGGATAAGGCCAGGGGGCTTGATACGCAGTATTTT. It encodes CASSLWGDKARGLDTQYF.

J is TRBJ1-5 and V is TRBV6-1; D remains unclear. Germline V lookup: CDR1 MNHNS, CDR2 SASEGT. Trimming shortened V by 5 bases and J by 7 bases, and 6 bases separated the two germline ends. CDR3 size: 11 residues. CDR3 DNA sequence: TGTGCCAGCAGTTACCCCCAGCCCCAGCATTTT. Its protein is CASSYPQPQHF.

This clone has just a few counts. The chain couples TRBV10-3 to TRBJ2-7; the match to TRBD1 covers 9 bases. The germline V gene encodes CDR1 ENHRY and CDR2 SYGVKD. V shed 6 bases and J 1 base; nucleotides not matched to a gene: 7. This CDR3 comprises 15 residues. CDR3 coding DNA: TGTGCCATCAGGGGGGGACAGGGCGGATCCTACGAGCAGTACTTC. It translates to CAIRGGQGGSYEQYF.

The chain is built from TRBV6-6 and TRBJ2-7, with 9 bases identical to TRBD1. J gave up 0 bases and V 9 bases, and 3 bases lay outside the gene matches. Germline V gene lookup returns CDR1 MNHNY and CDR2 SVGAGI (reference sequence). This CDR3 spans 13 amino acids. The DNA of the CDR3 is TGTGCCAGTCGGGACAGGGTCTCCTACGAGCAGTACTTC. It specifies CASRDRVSYEQYF.

A few counts support this clone. This chain links TRBV6-6 with TRBJ1-4, with D possibly being TRBD1 (5 bases). The germline V and J ends were trimmed by 5 bases and 3 bases, with 10 bases remaining between them. Germline CDR1 reads MNHNY; CDR2 reads SVGAGI (reference sequence). The CDR3 length is 14 residues. CDR3 loop: CASSNGAANEKLFF. CDR3 DNA: TGTGCCAGCAGTAATGGGGCAGCTAATGAAAAACTGTTTTTT.

The rearrangement links TRBV5-1 to TRBJ2-7, with 7 bases matching TRBD1. The CDR3 runs to 13 residues. Germline values: CDR1 SGHRS, CDR2 YFSETQ. Trimming cost V 1 base and J 3 bases; bases outside gene matches: 1. CDR3 in DNA: TGCGCCAGCAGCTTGCAGGGGGACTACGAGCAGTACTTC. It specifies CASSLQGDYEQYF.

V usage is TRBV5-1 and J usage is TRBJ2-2; TRBD2 matches 7 bases. Germline values: CDR1 SGHRS, CDR2 YFSETQ. The V and J ends lost 4 bases and 5 bases, in that order; junction bases with no gene match: 5. The CDR3 has 14 residues. This CDR3 is CASSPRAGTGELFF. The DNA of the CDR3 is TGCGCCAGCAGCCCCCGAGCGGGGACCGGGGAGCTGTTTTTT.

In its sample, this clone was seen a few times. The V and J genes are TRBV7-9 and TRBJ2-7; D may correspond to TRBD1 or TRBD2 (5 bases each). Per germline, CDR1 SEHNR and CDR2 FQNEAQ (reference sequence). The CDR3 has 16 amino acids. Trimming removed 5 bases at V and 7 bases at J, with 24 bases between. CDR3 DNA: TGTGCCAGCAGCCAAGATCCGGCCGGGGACCTAAGAGAGCAGTACTTC. Its translation: CASSQDPAGDLREQYF.

This clone was seen once. The rearrangement joins TRBV2 to TRBJ2-5; a possible D gene is TRBD1 (6 bases). Germline-derived CDR1 and CDR2 are SNHLY and FYNNEI. The length of the CDR3 is 14 residues. The V and J ends lost 7 bases and 0 bases respectively, with 12 bases between them. DNA of the CDR3: TGTGCCAGCACCCTACAGGGTAACCAAGAGACCCAGTACTTC. It translates to CASTLQGNQETQYF.

This clone was picked up a small number of times. The gene calls are TRBV5-1 and TRBJ1-2; possibly TRBD1 for D (6 bases). CDR1 and CDR2 (germline): SGHRS, YFSETQ. V gave up 4 bases and J gave up 1 base, with 11 bases separating them. The CDR3 is made up of 14 amino acids. CDR3: CASSPEGGNYGYTF. The DNA for the CDR3 is TGCGCCAGCAGCCCGGAGGGGGGTAACTATGGCTACACCTTC.

By sample share, this clone is medium-sized. V gene TRBV10-3 combines with J gene TRBJ1-4; 9 nucleotides agree with TRBD1. CDR3 length equals 21 residues. The trim removed 3 bases at V and 8 bases at J, leaving 25 bases unmatched. Germline lookup yields CDR1 ENHRY and CDR2 SYGVKD. This chain's CDR3 is CAISDPALGQGFIADVEKLFF. Here the CDR3 DNA reads TGTGCCATCAGTGATCCCGCGTTGGGACAGGGATTTATAGCGGACGTGGAAAAACTGTTTTTT.

V is TRBV6-5 and J is TRBJ2-2; TRBD1 is a possible D gene (5 bases). Germline values: CDR1 MNHEY, CDR2 SVGAGI. V dropped 2 bases and J dropped 3 bases, with 10 bases sitting between them. This CDR3 region has 15 residues. CDR3: CASSYGSGYTGELFF. CDR3 coding DNA: TGTGCCAGCAGTTACGGGTCAGGGTACACCGGGGAGCTGTTTTTT.

V is TRBV7-8 and J is TRBJ1-3, with a possible D match to TRBD1 (5 bases). The germline V gene encodes CDR1 SGHVS and CDR2 FQNEAQ. CDR3 length: 16 amino acids. V lost 1 base, J lost 2 bases, and 12 bases lay in between. CDR3 protein: CASSLDRPTAGNTIYF. DNA of the CDR3: TGTGCCAGCAGCTTAGACAGGCCCACGGCTGGAAACACCATATATTTT.